The source of this T cell receptor beta chain is a study of shared clonotypes between healthy human individuals. Points from the study as a whole: In general, naive subsets displayed greater estimated richness than memory subsets did.

The naive CD8 population came from CD45RO-negative cells selected for CCR7, without terminally differentiated effector memory CD45RA+ cells. As to this clone: The antigen is undetermined.

Assay: immunoSEQ multiplex PCR; the TCRdb copy retains only in-frame clones and omits some. The sample records about 2.2 million clones, 93% being singletons. V lost 3 bases, J lost 6 bases, and 12 bases lay in between. Germline CDR1 reads GTSNPN; CDR2 reads SVGIG (reference sequence). CDR3 length equals 12 residues. This receptor was taken from a man younger than 30 in good health. Some clones in this sample may be carry-over from other donors' samples. The gene calls are TRBV30 and TRBJ2-7; TRBD2 might be the D (6 bases). Sequences were obtained from naive CD8+ T cells from PBMCs. CDR3 region: CAWSQGLFEQYF. The CDR3, as DNA: TGTGCCTGGAGCCAGGGACTTTTCGAGCAGTACTTC.